The rows below give T cell receptor beta chains drawn from one sample of a study of human T cells and chemical hapten exposure. From the RACE reads, TCRdb called clonotypes with MiXCR, one entry per CDR3 protein. This table holds about 80,000 distinct CDR3 sequences, under 14% found once. Sequences were derived from whole blood, sampled in connection with sensitization to the hapten diphenylcyclopropenone (DPC). The receptors originated from a man in his late teens or twenties with alopecia areata. Some clones in this sample may be carry-over from other donors' samples. CDR3s include the opening cysteine and the closing phenylalanine or tryptophan. D genes are given only for firm matches. Expanded clones are given a class, and other clones once, few, many or no size at all.

J gene	clone size	V gene	D gene	CDR3 DNA	CDR3 protein
TRBJ2-5	many	TRBV19	-	TGTGCCAGTAGTATAGATGGACCGGGACGGAGGTACTTC	CASSIDGPGRRYF
TRBJ2-3	many	TRBV11-2	TRBD2	TGTGCCAGCAGCTCGCCCGGGGGGACCTCAGATACGCAGTATTTT	CASSSPGGTSDTQYF
TRBJ2-3	-	TRBV6-1	-	TGTGCCAGCAGAGACTCAGGCACAGATACGCAGTATTTT	CASRDSGTDTQYF
TRBJ1-6	-	TRBV4-1	-	TGCGCCAGCAGCCAAGCGGTGGGCGCGGGTAATTCACCCCTCCACTTT	CASSQAVGAGNSPLHF
TRBJ2-3	many	TRBV18	-	TGTGCCAGCTCAAAAACGTCGGAGGGACAGCAAAACACAGATACGCAGTATTTT	CASSKTSEGQQNTDTQYF
TRBJ1-5	many	TRBV28	-	TGTGCCAGCAGTTTGCGTCAGCCCCAGCATTTT	CASSLRQPQHF
TRBJ2-7	-	TRBV4-3	-	TGCGCCAGCAGCCAAGACTGGGTCAAATCCTACGAGCAGTACTTC	CASSQDWVKSYEQYF
TRBJ1-2	many	TRBV5-6	-	TGTGCCAGCAGCTTTGTGGGTGACTATGGCTACACCTTC	CASSFVGDYGYTF
TRBJ2-1	many	TRBV12-3/TRBV12-4	-	TGTGCCAGCAGGACAGCTTCCCCCAATGAGCAGTTCTTC	CASRTASPNEQFF
TRBJ1-3	few	TRBV3-1	-	TGTGCCAGCAGCCAAAGCCAGGGGCCGAAGTATTTT	CASSQSQGPKYF
TRBJ1-2	many	TRBV7-9	TRBD1	TGTGCCAGCAGCTTAGCCTCGACAGGGCCTGGCTACACCTTC	CASSLASTGPGYTF
TRBJ2-1	many	TRBV3-1	-	TGTGCCAGCAGCCAAGATAGGTTTCGCCAGTTCTTC	CASSQDRFRQFF
TRBJ2-5	many	TRBV11-2	TRBD1	TGTGCCAGCAGCGTGGGACAGCCGGGAGAGACCCAGTACTTC	CASSVGQPGETQYF
TRBJ2-1	-	TRBV12-3/TRBV12-4	TRBD2	TGTGCCAGCAGTCCGGGGGGGACCTACAATGAGCAGTTCTTC	CASSPGGTYNEQFF
TRBJ1-1	many	TRBV6-4	-	TGTGCCAGCAGGGCCGCGGGGGACACTGAAGCTTTCTTT	CASRAAGDTEAFF
TRBJ1-2	many	TRBV20-1	-	TGCAGTGCTAGTCCCCCAGGGTATGGCTACACCTTC	CSASPPGYGYTF
TRBJ2-3	few	TRBV19	-	TGTGCCAGTAGTATGACTTGGGGCACAGATACGCAGTATTTT	CASSMTWGTDTQYF
TRBJ1-3	few	TRBV7-2	-	TGTGCCAGCAGCAAGGGCGAGCATGGAAACACCATATATTTT	CASSKGEHGNTIYF
TRBJ2-5	many	TRBV7-6	-	TGTGCCAGCACCGACACACCCGAGGGGGAGACCCAGTACTTC	CASTDTPEGETQYF
TRBJ1-3	-	TRBV19	-	TGTGCCAGTAGTATAGATGAAGACTCTGGAAACACCATATATTTT	CASSIDEDSGNTIYF
TRBJ2-5	many	TRBV7-9	TRBD1	TGTGCCAGCAACCCAACCGGGACAGCGCAAGAGACCCAGTACTTC	CASNPTGTAQETQYF
TRBJ2-1	few	TRBV12-3/TRBV12-4	TRBD2	TGTGCCAGTCGGCCGGGACTAGGTTCGGATGAGCAGTTCTTC	CASRPGLGSDEQFF
TRBJ2-3	many	TRBV25-1	TRBD1	TGTGCCAGCGGACGGACAGGGGTTAGCACAGATACGCAGTATTTT	CASGRTGVSTDTQYF
TRBJ1-5	few	TRBV7-8	-	TGTGCCAGCAGCTTGGCCAGACGGCTCAATCAGCCCCAGCATTTT	CASSLARRLNQPQHF
TRBJ2-1	-	TRBV7-9	TRBD1	TGTGCCAGCAGCTCCCTTAGGGCTATCGGGACAGGGCATGAGCAGTTCTTC	CASSSLRAIGTGHEQFF
TRBJ1-3	-	TRBV7-9	-	TGTGCCAGCAACCGTAACGTAGGGAACACCATATATTTT	CASNRNVGNTIYF
TRBJ2-4	few	TRBV6-5	TRBD1	TGTGCCAGCAGTTCCCCGGACAGGGCCAAAAACATTCAGTACTTC	CASSSPDRAKNIQYF
TRBJ2-1	few	TRBV25-1	-	TGTGCCAGCAGTGAGGGCCGCAATGAGCAGTTCTTC	CASSEGRNEQFF
TRBJ2-2	-	TRBV25-1	-	TGTGCCAGCAGTGAAGTAAACAGGGCCACCGGGGAGCTGTTTTTT	CASSEVNRATGELFF
TRBJ1-5	many	TRBV18	-	TGTGCCAGCTCAACAACGCAGGATGATAGCAATCAGCCCCAGCATTTT	CASSTTQDDSNQPQHF
TRBJ1-1	many	TRBV3-1	-	TGTGCCAGCAGCCCCCAGGGTGGGACTATGAACACTGAAGCTTTCTTT	CASSPQGGTMNTEAFF
TRBJ2-3	-	TRBV19	TRBD2	TGTGCCAGTAGTAGCGGGGGGGCCTCATCGTTTTATGACGCTACTACTAAAACAGATACGCAGTATTTT	CASSSGGASSFYDATTKTDTQYF
TRBJ1-2	-	TRBV4-3	-	TGCGCCAGCAGCCAAGATCGGGGCAGAGGCTATGGCTACACCTTC	CASSQDRGRGYGYTF
TRBJ1-2	-	TRBV29-1	-	TGCAGCGTACCATCCCGAGGAAATGCTGCCTATGGCTACACCTTC	CSVPSRGNAAYGYTF
TRBJ2-2	-	TRBV11-3	-	TGTGCCTCCGGTGGCTGGACCGGGGAGCTGTTTTTT	CASGGWTGELFF
TRBJ2-2	few	TRBV27	-	TGTGCCAGCAGTTTCGCCCAGGCAGCCAACACCGGGGAGCTGTTTTTT	CASSFAQAANTGELFF
TRBJ1-6	-	TRBV3-1	-	TGTGCCAGCAGCCAAGATTTTACGGGAGGCCCACTCCACTTT	CASSQDFTGGPLHF
TRBJ2-3	many	TRBV7-9	-	TGTGCCAGCAGCGTCGACACGCGCACAGATACGCAGTATTTT	CASSVDTRTDTQYF
TRBJ2-1	few	TRBV4-3	-	TGCGCCAGCAGCCAAGATTTCAGGGGCACGAATGAGCAGTTCTTC	CASSQDFRGTNEQFF
TRBJ1-1	few	TRBV7-9	-	TGTGCCAGCAGTTTGGACACTGAAGCTTTCTTT	CASSLDTEAFF
TRBJ1-5	-	TRBV5-1	-	TGCGCCAGCAGCTTGTCAACTGGGCTCAATCAGCCCCTGCATTTT	CASSLSTGLNQPLHF
TRBJ2-3	-	TRBV7-2	-	TGTGCCAGCAGCTACCGGGGCGATGGCACAGATACGCAGTATTTT	CASSYRGDGTDTQYF
TRBJ2-1	few	TRBV27	TRBD1	TGTGCCAGCACGTGGGGGACAGGGTTAGGATCCTCCTACAATGAGCAGTTCTTC	CASTWGTGLGSSYNEQFF